A selection of T cell receptor beta chains follows, all from one sample in a study of cytomegalovirus exposure and HLA in healthy donors. Only in-frame clones appear in the TCRdb table, and some are missing; sequencing was by immunoSEQ multiplex PCR. Of under 150,000 clones in the sample, roughly three quarters were seen once. Sequencing was performed on PBMCs. Receptor source: a middle-aged woman in good health and CMV-seropositive. Each CDR3 is given with its conserved first and last residue. The order of the fields is clone size, V gene, D gene, J gene, CDR3 DNA, CDR3 protein. D genes are given only for firm matches. Clone size is stated in some rows and not others, as once, few, many or a class when expanded.

-,TRBV7-6,TRBD1,TRBJ1-1,TGTGCCAGCAGCTTAGTGGGACAGGGTGACACTGAAGCTTTCTTT,CASSLVGQGDTEAFF
-,TRBV5-1,-,TRBJ2-7,TGCGCCAGCAGCTCCTGGACAGCATACGAGCAGTACTTC,CASSSWTAYEQYF
-,TRBV28,-,TRBJ2-7,TGTGCCAGCAGTTTCTTACGGGGGGCGTACGAGCAGTACTTC,CASSFLRGAYEQYF
-,TRBV2,-,TRBJ1-1,TGTGCCAGCAGGTCCGAGTACACTGAAGCTTTCTTT,CASRSEYTEAFF
-,TRBV10-1,TRBD1,TRBJ2-7,TGCGCCAGCAGTGAGCCTGGACAGGGATCGGGGCAGTACTTC,CASSEPGQGSGQYF
-,TRBV29-1,-,TRBJ2-1,TGCAGCGTTGTGTACAGTTTCTACAATGAGCAGTTCTTC,CSVVYSFYNEQFF
-,TRBV5-1,-,TRBJ1-1,TGCGCCAGCAGCTTGGAAGGGACAAACACTGAAGCTTTCTTT,CASSLEGTNTEAFF
-,TRBV28,TRBD2,TRBJ2-1,TGTGCCAGCAGTTTAGTGCGGCTAGCGGGGGACAATGAGCAGTTCTTC,CASSLVRLAGDNEQFF
-,TRBV27,TRBD1,TRBJ1-6,TGTGCCAGCAGATCCCCCGGACAGGGGTTTGTGAATTCACCCCTCCACTTT,CASRSPGQGFVNSPLHF
few,TRBV11-2,-,TRBJ2-7,TGTGCCAGCAGCCAACTAGTAGGCGAGCAGTACTTC,CASSQLVGEQYF
-,TRBV10-3,-,TRBJ1-1,TGTGCCATCAGCTTCAGGGGCGTAGGAACTGAAGCTTTCTTT,CAISFRGVGTEAFF
-,TRBV28,TRBD1,TRBJ2-1,TGTGCCAGCGGGACAGGGGTGGGCAATGAGCAGTTCTTC,CASGTGVGNEQFF
few,TRBV6-1,-,TRBJ1-2,TGTGCCAGCAGTGACATAAACTTGGGCACCTATGGCTACACCTTC,CASSDINLGTYGYTF
-,TRBV5-1,TRBD2,TRBJ2-3,TGCGCCAGCAGCTCCGGACTAGCGGGGCTTACCACAGATACGCAGTATTTT,CASSSGLAGLTTDTQYF
-,TRBV25-1,-,TRBJ1-6,TGTGCCAGCAGTGAGAGCTCCTATAATTCACCCCTCCACTTT,CASSESSYNSPLHF
-,TRBV5-1,-,TRBJ1-1,TGCGCCAGCAGCTTGGGCGGAGTCATGAACACTGAAGCTTTCTTT,CASSLGGVMNTEAFF